These T cell receptor beta chains were read from a single sample in a study of OX40 agonist ivuxolimab in advanced cancers. Assay: immunoSEQ multiplex PCR; the TCRdb copy retains only in-frame clones and omits some. This table has 10,000 to 15,000 clones, about 80% appearing once. This sample comprised CD4+ or CD8+ T cells sorted from blood, obtained in a trial of the OX40 agonist ivuxolimab. The source of these receptors is an adult with an advanced solid tumor such as melanoma, head and neck, liver or kidney cancer. Both conserved end residues are part of each CDR3. The D gene is left open where the match is weak. The size entry is marked missing in some rows and otherwise reads once, few, many or a size class.

14 TRBJ2-1 - TRBD2 TRBV7-2 CASSSGLAGDEQFF TGTGCCAGCAGCTCGGGACTAGCGGGAGATGAGCAGTTCTTC
11 TRBJ2-2 medium-sized - TRBV29-1 CSGVHLGELFF TGCAGCGGCGTACACCTTGGGGAGCTGTTTTTT
12 TRBJ1-1 - - TRBV2 CASGRLNTEAFF TGTGCCAGCGGACGGCTGAACACTGAAGCTTTCTTT
12 TRBJ1-2 - TRBD1 TRBV4-1 CASTGTDFGYTF TGCGCCAGCACCGGGACAGACTTTGGCTACACCTTC
16 TRBJ2-1 - - TRBV6-5 CASSYDSGSPFNEQFF TGTGCCAGCAGTTATGACTCCGGGTCACCCTTCAATGAGCAGTTCTTC
14 TRBJ2-3 few - TRBV9 CASSVTGVTDTQYF TGTGCCAGCAGCGTAACGGGAGTCACAGATACGCAGTATTTT
13 TRBJ2-1 - - TRBV19 CASSPRGVHEQFF TGTGCCAGTTCCCCGCGTGGGGTTCATGAGCAGTTCTTC
15 TRBJ2-7 once - TRBV2 CASSDARVGSYEQYF TGTGCCAGCAGCGACGCAAGGGTCGGCTCCTACGAGCAGTACTTC
16 TRBJ2-1 - TRBD2 TRBV27 CASSSTSGSSYNEQFF TGTGCCAGCAGTTCGACTAGCGGGAGCTCCTACAATGAGCAGTTCTTC
15 TRBJ2-3 - - TRBV7-3 CASSLTGGGTDTQYF TGTGCCAGCAGCTTAACGGGGGGCGGCACAGATACGCAGTATTTT
13 TRBJ2-1 - - TRBV6-5 CASSYSPVWEQFF TGTGCCAGCAGTTACTCACCGGTGTGGGAGCAGTTCTTC
14 TRBJ2-3 - - TRBV27 CASSFTRLGDTQYF TGTGCCAGCAGTTTTACCCGCCTAGGAGATACGCAGTATTTT
17 TRBJ1-1 - TRBD1 TRBV19 CASSHLAPTGHPKEAFF TGTGCCAGTAGTCACTTAGCGCCGACAGGGCACCCGAAAGAGGCTTTCTTT
15 TRBJ2-3 - TRBD2 TRBV10-2 CASMEASGYTDTQYF TGCGCCAGCATGGAGGCTAGCGGCTACACAGATACGCAGTATTTT
15 TRBJ2-1 - TRBD1 TRBV15 CATREDRGIYNEQFF TGTGCCACCAGAGAAGACAGGGGGATTTACAATGAGCAGTTCTTC
15 TRBJ1-2 - - TRBV19 CASSIDPGGDYGYTF TGTGCCAGTAGTATAGACCCCGGTGGGGACTATGGCTACACCTTC
13 TRBJ2-1 - - TRBV7-7 CASSLSLYNEQFF TGTGCTAGCAGCTTAAGCCTCTACAATGAGCAGTTCTTC
15 TRBJ2-3 - - TRBV9 CASSASGPSTDTQYF TGTGCCAGCAGCGCCTCGGGGCCGAGCACAGATACGCAGTATTTT
16 TRBJ2-7 - TRBD1 TRBV7-8 CASSFDRAPSSYEQYF TGTGCCAGCAGCTTTGACAGGGCCCCCTCCTCCTACGAGCAGTACTTC
15 TRBJ2-1 - TRBD1 TRBV7-6 CATSMPGQEGNEQFF TGTGCCACCTCCATGCCGGGACAGGAGGGCAATGAGCAGTTCTTC
14 TRBJ2-7 - - TRBV28 CASSLLGTPGGQYF TGTGCCAGCAGTTTACTCGGGACCCCTGGGGGGCAGTACTTC
15 TRBJ1-2 - TRBD1 TRBV28 CASSPGDRGSYGYTF TGTGCCAGCAGTCCCGGGGACAGGGGATCATATGGCTACACCTTC
16 TRBJ2-7 - TRBD2 TRBV4-2 CASSPQVSSGSDEQYF TGTGCCAGCAGCCCCCAGGTCTCTAGCGGGAGCGACGAGCAGTACTTC
14 TRBJ2-7 - - TRBV6-5 CASSWWGGAEEQYF TGTGCCAGCAGTTGGTGGGGGGGCGCGGAAGAGCAGTACTTC
14 TRBJ2-1 few - TRBV9 CASSVGGGYNEQFF TGTGCCAGCAGCGTAGGGGGCGGTTACAATGAGCAGTTCTTC
14 TRBJ1-1 - - TRBV4-2 CASSHMGGDTEAFF TGTGCCAGCAGCCATATGGGAGGGGACACTGAAGCTTTCTTT
12 TRBJ2-2 - - TRBV7-2 CASSPTPGELFF TGTGCCAGCAGCCCCACTCCCGGGGAGCTGTTTTTT
15 TRBJ2-7 - - TRBV7-3 CASSLSAGRSYEQYF TGTGCCAGCAGCTTATCTGCAGGAAGATCCTACGAGCAGTACTTC
14 TRBJ1-1 - - TRBV6-5 CASTRDSMNREAFF TGTGCCAGCACGCGGGATTCAATGAACCGGGAAGCTTTCTTT
13 TRBJ2-7 - TRBD2 TRBV9 CASSAGGPYEQYF TGTGCCAGCAGCGCGGGAGGACCCTACGAGCAGTACTTC
15 TRBJ2-3 once TRBD1 TRBV27 CASSLGTGFLDTQYF TGTGCCAGCAGTTTGGGGACAGGGTTTCTAGATACGCAGTATTTT
13 TRBJ1-5 few - TRBV19 CASSLSRGQPQHF TGTGCCAGTAGTCTGTCTAGGGGACAGCCCCAGCATTTT
17 TRBJ2-7 - TRBD2 TRBV5-4 CASSPYGGLAGGHEQYF TGTGCCAGCAGCCCCTACGGGGGGCTAGCGGGAGGGCACGAGCAGTACTTC
12 TRBJ2-1 few - TRBV5-4 CASSLGGNEQFF TGTGCCAGCAGCTTGGGAGGGAATGAGCAGTTCTTC
13 TRBJ1-5 - - TRBV29-1 CSVGRGVDQPQHF TGCAGCGTTGGGAGGGGGGTGGATCAGCCCCAGCATTTT
13 TRBJ2-1 - TRBD1 TRBV28 CASRNTGVHEQFF TGTGCCAGCAGAAACACAGGGGTTCATGAGCAGTTCTTC
15 TRBJ2-7 - TRBD1 TRBV27 CASSLDPGQHYEQYF TGTGCCAGCAGTTTAGACCCGGGACAGCACTACGAGCAGTACTTC
12 TRBJ2-1 - - TRBV7-2 CASSFPLGEQFF TGTGCCAGCAGCTTTCCTTTGGGGGAGCAGTTCTTC
13 TRBJ2-1 - - TRBV7-9 CASSPPRGDEQFF TGTGCCAGCAGCCCACCCCGGGGCGATGAGCAGTTCTTC
15 TRBJ1-1 - - TRBV18 CASSSGQGVNTEAFF TGTGCCAGCTCTTCAGGGCAGGGAGTGAACACTGAAGCTTTCTTT
13 TRBJ1-5 medium-sized - TRBV5-6 CASSTGFKQPQHF TGTGCCAGCAGCACAGGGTTCAAGCAGCCCCAGCATTTT
15 TRBJ2-7 - TRBD2 TRBV9 CASSVSGTSEYEQYF TGTGCCAGCAGCGTGAGCGGAACTAGCGAGTACGAGCAGTACTTC